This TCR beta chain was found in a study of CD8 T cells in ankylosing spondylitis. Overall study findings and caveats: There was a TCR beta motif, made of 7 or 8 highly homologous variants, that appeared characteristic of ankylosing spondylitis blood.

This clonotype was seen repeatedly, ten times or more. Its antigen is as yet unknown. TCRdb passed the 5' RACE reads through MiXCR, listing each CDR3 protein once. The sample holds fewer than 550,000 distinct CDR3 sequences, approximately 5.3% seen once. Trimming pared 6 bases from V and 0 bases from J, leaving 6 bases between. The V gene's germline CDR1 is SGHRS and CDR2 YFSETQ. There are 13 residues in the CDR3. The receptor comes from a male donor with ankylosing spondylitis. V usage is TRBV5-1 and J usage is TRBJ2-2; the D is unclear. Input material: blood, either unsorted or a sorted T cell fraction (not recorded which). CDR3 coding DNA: TGCGCCAGCAACACAGCGAACACCGGGGAGCTGTTTTTT. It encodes CASNTANTGELFF.